Listed below are T cell receptor beta chains from one sample, sequenced in a study of shared clonotypes between healthy human individuals. Assay used: immunoSEQ multiplex PCR; TCRdb lists only in-frame clones, some missing. Of around 300,000 clones listed, roughly 87% are singletons. Material: memory CD8+ T cells sorted from blood. All receptors derive from a man aged 18-30 years in good health. CDR3s include the opening cysteine and the closing phenylalanine or tryptophan. D genes are given only for firm matches. Rows may omit the clone size; those that give it use once, few, many or a size class.

d_gene,j_gene,abundance,v_gene,CDR3nt,CDR3aa
-,TRBJ1-2,once,TRBV6-5,TGTGCCAGCAGTTACTCCCTCTCAGATGGCTACACCTTC,CASSYSLSDGYTF
-,TRBJ2-7,-,TRBV18,TGTGCCAGCTCCCCCGCCGACACCATTATCGAGCAGTACTTC,CASSPADTIIEQYF
-,TRBJ2-2,-,TRBV13,TGTGCCAGCAGCGCGGACAGAGTTACCGGGGAGCTGTTTTTT,CASSADRVTGELFF
-,TRBJ2-7,many,TRBV7-8,TGTGCCAGCAGCTTGGTTAACTCCTACGAGCAGTACTTC,CASSLVNSYEQYF
-,TRBJ1-2,few,TRBV6-1,TGTGCCAGCAGTGATCCCCCTGGGTGGCAAGAAGGGAATGGCTACACCTTC,CASSDPPGWQEGNGYTF
-,TRBJ1-2,-,TRBV28,TGTGCCACCTTTTATAGGGGTCTCAGACGGGGTCCAGGCTACACCTTC,CATFYRGLRRGPGYTF
-,TRBJ1-1,-,TRBV28,TGTGCCAGCAGTCCCCCCTGGGCTCCTGAAGCTTTCTTT,CASSPPWAPEAFF
TRBD2,TRBJ2-7,many,TRBV2,TGTGCCAGCAGTGAGGGTTGGGCTAGCGGGTCCCCCACCACCTACGAGCAGTACTTC,CASSEGWASGSPTTYEQYF
-,TRBJ1-5,-,TRBV27,TGTGCCAGCAGTTTAATGAGGTCCCAGCCCCAGCATTTT,CASSLMRSQPQHF
-,TRBJ2-7,-,TRBV6-1,TGTGCCAGCAGTGAACCGACCTACGAGCAGTACTTC,CASSEPTYEQYF
-,TRBJ1-2,few,TRBV9,TGTGCCAGCAGCGTAGATTTAGGGCCTGCCGGCTACACCTTC,CASSVDLGPAGYTF
-,TRBJ2-1,-,TRBV27,TGTGCCAGCAGTTTGGAGTATTCCTACAATGAGCAGTTCTTC,CASSLEYSYNEQFF
-,TRBJ2-1,-,TRBV7-9,TGTGCCAGCAGCTTAGGGCTAGGGAGTGAGCAGTTCTTC,CASSLGLGSEQFF
TRBD1,TRBJ1-5,-,TRBV6-1,TGTGCCAGCAGTGTTTTGGTGGGGACAGAAGATCAGCCCCAGCATTTT,CASSVLVGTEDQPQHF
-,TRBJ1-2,few,TRBV5-6,TGTGCCAGCAGCTTGTTGGCAAGCGGCTACACCTTC,CASSLLASGYTF
TRBD2,TRBJ2-7,once,TRBV27,TGTGCCAGCAGGCCGACTACAGCGGGAGCCTACGAGCAGTACTTC,CASRPTTAGAYEQYF
-,TRBJ1-2,-,TRBV2,TGTGCCACCCAGGGGTTCGCGTTTAGCTACACCTTC,CATQGFAFSYTF
TRBD1,TRBJ1-1,-,TRBV5-4,TGTGCCAGCAGCTTCCCGGGACAGACGAACACTGAAGCTTTCTTT,CASSFPGQTNTEAFF
TRBD2,TRBJ2-7,-,TRBV4-3,TGCGCCAGCAGCCAAGGGCATTGGGCGGGAGATGCCTACGAGCAGTACTTC,CASSQGHWAGDAYEQYF
TRBD1,TRBJ2-5,-,TRBV4-1,TGCGCCAGCAGCCAATTCTCAGGGGGCATGGAGACCCAGTACTTC,CASSQFSGGMETQYF
-,TRBJ2-1,-,TRBV4-1,TGCGCCAGCAGCCCACAGCTAGACGATGAGCAGTTCTTC,CASSPQLDDEQFF
TRBD1,TRBJ2-1,-,TRBV19,TGTGCCAGTAGTCGGTCGGCAGGACAGGGCAATGAGCAGTTCTTC,CASSRSAGQGNEQFF
-,TRBJ2-1,many,TRBV30,TGTGCCTGGATCCTCAGGGGGGACAATGAGCAGTTCTTC,CAWILRGDNEQFF
-,TRBJ2-1,-,TRBV11-2,TGTGCCAGCAGCCCTGTTGGGTATAACAATGAGCAGTTCTTC,CASSPVGYNNEQFF
TRBD1,TRBJ1-1,-,TRBV27,TGTGCCAGCAGTCCGGCGGGACAGGGGGCTCCAACTTTCTTT,CASSPAGQGAPTFF
TRBD1,TRBJ2-7,-,TRBV5-5,TGTGCCAGCAGCTTGGCAGGGGGCTCCTACGAGCAGTACTTC,CASSLAGGSYEQYF
-,TRBJ1-1,-,TRBV7-3,TGTGCCAGCAGCTTGACCGAGAACACTGAAGCTTTCTTT,CASSLTENTEAFF
TRBD1,TRBJ2-2,-,TRBV5-1,TGCGCCAGCAGCCCAGAGGGACAGGGCGCCGGGGAGCTGTTTTTT,CASSPEGQGAGELFF
-,TRBJ2-7,-,TRBV30,TGTGCCTGGAGTGTGGGCCAGGGGTACGAGCAGTACTTC,CAWSVGQGYEQYF
-,TRBJ2-3,-,TRBV7-9,TGTGCCAGCAGCTATACGGGACCATCCAGATTCACAGATACGCAGTATTTT,CASSYTGPSRFTDTQYF
TRBD2,TRBJ2-1,-,TRBV7-9,TGTGCCAGCAGCTTAGGGAGCGGGAGTCAGTTCTTC,CASSLGSGSQFF